This T cell receptor (beta chain) appears in the sequencing data of a study of T cell responses to AZD1222 COVID-19 vaccine. As for the study in general: Some second doses came at about 4 weeks and others at about 12 weeks; these were pooled. Study-wide results and limits: White British people made up most donors, females outnumbered males, and clonal diversity was possibly underestimated. Among spike-specific TCRs, nearly half reportedly target unmutated variant regions. Samples come after the peak T cell response, not at day 14.

A single count supports this clone. Antigen: not known. Profiled with immunoSEQ multiplex PCR; TCRdb holds only in-frame clones, not every one. The sample contains roughly 100,000 clones, around nine tenths of which appear only once. V was trimmed by 4 bases and J by 10 bases, leaving 23 bases between them. CDR1 and CDR2 from the germline V gene are SGHDT and YYEEEE. This CDR3 is built from 16 residues. The TCR was taken from an adult in good health. The specimen comprised peripheral blood, sampled on day 0 of AZD1222 vaccination. The rearrangement joins TRBV5-6 to TRBJ2-2; D is possibly TRBD2 (5 bases). CDR3 nucleotide sequence: TGTGCCAGCAGCCGGGCGGGCCGATCTCACCCTAAGGAGCTGTTTTTT. It codes for CASSRAGRSHPKELFF.